Shown below are 17 T cell receptor beta chains from a single sample sequenced in a study of CD8 T cells in Susac syndrome (dated by TCRdb to the late 2010s). Libraries were prepared through the immunoSEQ multiplex PCR assay. RNA was extracted using the RNeasy kit, and about 0.5 to 1 ug of the RNA was reverse transcribed with random hexamers. Using fastp trimming at Q25 and MiXCR clonotype assembly, TCRdb reanalyzed the public sequencing data and kept in-frame beta chains. Rows merge per CDR3 protein into single entries with the most common DNA and genes. The sample table contains some 150,000 distinct CDR3 sequences; only one count was recorded for approximately 94% of them. Together, the top ten hold 0.075% to 0.09% of the sample. The sequencing sample was made of CD4+ T cells from PBMCs. All receptors derive from a human donor in good health.

The rearrangement links TRBV29-1 to TRBJ2-2; no firm D call. This CDR3 is 12 amino acids long. The V gene's germline CDR1 is SQVTM and CDR2 ANQGSEA. Trimming removed 1 base at V and 6 bases at J, with 6 bases between. The DNA for the CDR3 is TGCAGCGTTGAAGGGTCCGCCGGGGAGCTGTTTTTT. It encodes CSVEGSAGELFF.

The J gene is TRBJ1-1, the V gene TRBV7-8, with 10 bases fitting TRBD1. CDR3 length: 17 amino acids. Germline V gene data show CDR1 as SGHVS and CDR2 as FQNEAQ. The trim removed 3 bases at V and 3 bases at J, leaving 10 bases unmatched. CDR3 protein: CASSFFPDRGKDTEAFF. CDR3 nucleotide sequence: TGTGCCAGCAGCTTTTTCCCGGACAGGGGGAAGGACACTGAAGCTTTCTTT. Together with reference TRBV7-8 and TRBJ1-1, the CDR3 gives the full variable domain: GAGVSQSPRYKVAKRGQDVALRCDPISGHVSLFWYQQALGQGPEFLTYFQNEAQLDKSGLPSDRFFAERPEGSVSTLKIQRTQQEDSAVYLCASSFFPDRGKDTEAFFGQGTRLTVV.

CDR3 amino acids: CASMGSSYNEQFF. The CDR3 DNA reads as TGTGCCAGCATGGGGAGCTCCTACAATGAGCAGTTCTTC. The chain links TRBV3-1 to TRBJ2-1; weak D call: TRBD2 (5 bases). Trimming left V 7 bases short and J 0 bases short, with 7 bases between. Germline values: CDR1 LGHDT, CDR2 YNNKEL (reference sequence). CDR3 length equals 13 residues.

The V and J genes are TRBV20-1 and TRBJ1-1, with D uncertain. This CDR3 contains 12 residues. Trimming pared 4 bases from V and 4 bases from J, leaving 10 bases between. Germline loops: CDR1 DFQATT, CDR2 SNEGSKA (reference sequence). This chain's CDR3 is CSANEGPTEAFF. CDR3 DNA sequence: TGCAGTGCTAATGAGGGTCCCACTGAAGCTTTCTTT.

The chain combines TRBV6-1 with TRBJ2-1; perhaps TRBD1 as D (5 bases). The CDR3 extends over 16 amino acids. Deletions cut 4 bases from V and 4 bases from J, with 17 bases between. The germline gives CDR1 MNHNS, CDR2 SASEGT. The CDR3 nucleotides read TGTGCCAGCAGTGGGTCCTCGGGCAGGACATACAATGAGCAGTTCTTC. It translates to CASSGSSGRTYNEQFF.

The V and J genes are TRBV12-3 or TRBV12-4 and TRBJ2-5; 7 nucleotides match TRBD1. This CDR3 is built from 15 residues. V lost 6 bases, J lost 10 bases, and 17 bases stayed unmatched. CDR3 DNA: TGTGCCAGCAGCAACTCGGACAGGCCTACCGGAGGCCAGTACTTC. This gives the protein CASSNSDRPTGGQYF.

J is TRBJ2-7 and V is TRBV7-9, with D perhaps matching TRBD1 (6 bases). This CDR3 comprises 14 residues. V lost 3 bases and J lost 6, with 15 bases in between. Germline CDR1 and CDR2: SEHNR and FQNEAQ (reference sequence). Here the CDR3 reads CASSFPGAFREQYF. CDR3 DNA sequence: TGTGCCAGCAGCTTTCCAGGGGCTTTTCGCGAGCAGTACTTC.

V usage is TRBV10-3 and J usage is TRBJ1-1; no definite D call. Germline CDR1 is ENHRY and CDR2 is SYGVKD. The CDR3 spans 15 residues. Trimming took 8 bases from V and 0 from J, leaving 16 bases between them. The CDR3 reads CAISEGGSLNTEAFF. CDR3 coding DNA: TGTGCCATCTCGGAGGGCGGGAGCCTGAACACTGAAGCTTTCTTT.

The rearrangement joins TRBV6-2 or TRBV6-3 to TRBJ2-7, with 7 bases aligning to TRBD2. Germline CDR1 and CDR2: MNHEY and SVGEGT. Trimming took 5 bases from V and 0 from J; bases not matched to a gene: 7. There are 15 residues in the CDR3. CDR3 in DNA: TGTGCCAGCAGTCCGTATAGCGGGTTCTCCTACGAGCAGTACTTC. Its translation: CASSPYSGFSYEQYF.

The chain has TRBV3-1 and TRBJ2-5; TRBD1 matches at 8 bases. In germline, CDR1 is LGHDT, CDR2 YNNKEL (reference sequence). V lost 7 bases to trimming and J lost 5 bases; unmatched junction nucleotides: 3. There are 12 residues in the CDR3. The CDR3 is CASTHRGETQYF. In DNA form, the CDR3 reads TGTGCCAGCACCCACAGGGGGGAGACCCAGTACTTC.

The V gene is TRBV5-1, the J gene TRBJ2-3; D perhaps matches TRBD2 (6 bases). Between the trimmed V and J ends, which lost 3 bases and 1 base, there was a span of 9 bases. The germline gives CDR1 SGHRS, CDR2 YFSETQ. This CDR3 has 14 residues. Here the CDR3 reads CASSSGVGTDTQYF. The CDR3 DNA sequence: TGCGCCAGCAGCTCGGGGGTTGGCACAGATACGCAGTATTTT.

The V and J genes are TRBV19 and TRBJ2-3; 14 bases map to TRBD2. Germline lookup yields CDR1 LNHDA and CDR2 SQIVND (reference sequence). The CDR3 length is 16 residues. Trimming took 5 bases from V and 7 from J; bases not matched to a gene: 8. The CDR3 is CASSPLGTSGGHTQYF. The CDR3 DNA follows: TGTGCCAGTAGTCCCCTGGGGACTAGCGGGGGTCATACGCAGTATTTT.

As regards this clonotype: Sequence at one end of the junction differs from germline and may be a read error. The gene calls are TRBV30 and TRBJ1-3, with D unclear. Germline values: CDR1 GTSNPN, CDR2 SVGIG (reference sequence). The CDR3 loop spans 16 amino acids. CDR3 sequence: CAWSGPGSGSENTIYF. CDR3 DNA sequence: TGTGCCTGGAGTGGCCCCGGGAGCGGATCTGAAAACACCATATATTTT.

J is TRBJ2-5 and V is TRBV18, with 7 bases aligning to TRBD1. From germline, CDR1 is KGHSH and CDR2 LQKENI. V was pared by 1 base and J by 5 bases, with 4 bases of the junction left unmatched. The CDR3 length is 14 residues. CDR3 region: CASSPQGAMETQYF. The CDR3 DNA reads as TGTGCCAGCTCACCACAGGGGGCGATGGAGACCCAGTACTTC.

The chain links TRBV20-1 to TRBJ2-7; TRBD2 aligns across 8 bases. Trimming took 3 bases from V and 3 from J; bases not matched to a gene: 7. Germline V gives CDR1 DFQATT, CDR2 SNEGSKA (reference sequence). This CDR3 region has 14 residues. The CDR3 nucleotides are TGCAGTGCTAGTTCAACCGGGACTAGCTACGAGCAGTACTTC. Translated: CSASSTGTSYEQYF.

V usage is TRBV28 and J usage is TRBJ1-3; a possible D gene is TRBD1 (5 bases). Germline V lookup: CDR1 MDHEN, CDR2 SYDVKM. This CDR3 comprises 14 residues. Trimming pared 3 bases from V and 0 bases from J, leaving 6 bases between. CDR3 in amino acids: CASSFGASGNTIYF. DNA of the CDR3: TGTGCCAGCAGTTTTGGGGCCTCTGGAAACACCATATATTTT.

The V gene is TRBV2, the J gene TRBJ1-2; no reliable D call. Trimming removed 6 bases from V and 4 bases from J, with 9 bases in between. CDR3 length: 12 amino acids. Germline V gene lookup returns CDR1 SNHLY and CDR2 FYNNEI. The CDR3 coding sequence is TGTGCCAGCAGCGCAGTCAGCTATGGCTACACCTTC. Translating it yields CASSAVSYGYTF.